This TCR beta chain was sequenced in a study of OX40 agonist ivuxolimab in advanced cancers. Produced via immunoSEQ multiplex PCR; TCRdb's table is partial and in-frame only. The sample consists of 70,000 to 80,000 clones, approximately 88% of them appearing once. V was trimmed by 4 bases and J by 9 bases, leaving 15 bases between them. Germline V gene sequence: CDR1 SGHTA, CDR2 FQGNSA. The CDR3 length is 13 residues. This TCR derives from an adult with an advanced solid tumor such as melanoma, head and neck, liver or kidney cancer. The gene calls are TRBV7-2 and TRBJ2-5; D possibly corresponds to TRBD1 (5 bases). The input for sequencing was CD4+ or CD8+ T cells sorted from blood, taken in a trial of the OX40 agonist ivuxolimab. The CDR3 coding sequence is TGTGCCAGCAGCTCCGGACAAGGATTGGCCCAGTACTTC. It encodes CASSSGQGLAQYF.